This T cell receptor beta chain derives from a study of OX40 agonist ivuxolimab in advanced cancers. Libraries were prepared by immunoSEQ multiplex PCR; TCRdb keeps only in-frame clonotypes and omits some of them. The sample includes tens of thousands of clones, roughly 83% seen only once; the top ten take roughly 20%. This clone occurred once. V was cut by 7 bases and J by 1 base, with 11 bases left in between. Germline CDR1 is MDHEN and CDR2 is SYDVKM. The CDR3 consists of 13 residues. The input for sequencing was CD4+ or CD8+ T cells sorted from blood, taken in a trial of the OX40 agonist ivuxolimab. The sequence derives from an adult with an advanced solid tumor such as melanoma, head and neck, liver or kidney cancer. This chain links TRBV28 with TRBJ2-7; a possible D gene is TRBD1 (5 bases). The CDR3 reads CASTGRDSYEQYF. Here the CDR3 DNA reads TGTGCCAGCACCGGCAGGGATTCCTACGAGCAGTACTTC. The full variable domain, its missing parts supplied by reference TRBV28 and TRBJ2-7, is DVKVTQSSRYLVKRTGEKVFLECVQDMDHENMFWYRQDPGLGLRLIYFSYDVKMKEKGDIPEGYSVSREKKERFSLILESASTNQTSMYLCASTGRDSYEQYFGPGTRLTVT.